A selection of T cell receptor beta chains follows, all from one sample in a study of cytomegalovirus exposure and HLA in healthy donors. Data came from immunoSEQ multiplex PCR; TCRdb stores just in-frame clones and leaves some out. Among a few hundred thousand clones, nearly 90% were seen once, and the ten largest hold 0.37%. Sequencing was carried out using PBMCs. Receptors originate from a woman between 18 and 29 years old in good health and CMV-seronegative. The CDR3 runs from the conserved cysteine through the conserved F or W. D genes are given only for firm matches. Not every row has a clone size; where given, it reads once, few, many or a size class.

d_gene	j_gene	v_gene	abundance	CDR3nt	CDR3aa
TRBD2	TRBJ2-1	TRBV10-3	.	TGTGCCATCAGTGATCCGGGTACTAGCGGTTACAATGAGCAGTTCTTC	CAISDPGTSGYNEQFF
.	TRBJ1-6	TRBV9	.	TGTGCCAGCAGCGTAGCTGGGCAGGGCAATAATTCACCCCTCCACTTT	CASSVAGQGNNSPLHF
.	TRBJ2-3	TRBV6-1	.	TGTGCCAGCCCGGGGGGCACGTCAGGAGATACGCAGTATTTT	CASPGGTSGDTQYF
.	TRBJ1-2	TRBV10-3	.	TGTGCCATCAGTGAGTCGCCCTTGGACAGTAACTATGGCTACACCTTC	CAISESPLDSNYGYTF
.	TRBJ2-3	TRBV4-1	.	TGCGCCAGCAGCCAAGAGGGAAGGGGAACAGATACGCAGTATTTT	CASSQEGRGTDTQYF
TRBD1	TRBJ1-5	TRBV7-2	.	TGTGCCAGCAGCCGAAAGGGACAGGTTAGCCGAGGGGGGAATCAGCCCCAGCATTTT	CASSRKGQVSRGGNQPQHF
.	TRBJ1-1	TRBV7-6	.	TGTGCCAGCAGTTACCAGGGGTATACTGAAGCTTTCTTT	CASSYQGYTEAFF
.	TRBJ2-2	TRBV5-4	few	TGTGCCAGCAGCCCGGGACACCCTATGGACACCGGGGAGCTGTTTTTT	CASSPGHPMDTGELFF
TRBD1	TRBJ1-1	TRBV27	.	TGTGCCAGCAGTGATATTACAGGGGGGAACACTGAAGCTTTCTTT	CASSDITGGNTEAFF
.	TRBJ2-2	TRBV6-1	.	TGTGCCAGCAGTCCCCCCCCCACACGCACCGGGGAGCTGTTTTTT	CASSPPPTRTGELFF
TRBD2	TRBJ2-5	TRBV11-2	.	TGTGCCAGCAGCTTAGAGGGGGTTCTAGCGGGGGATCTAAGGGAAGAGACCCAGTACTTC	CASSLEGVLAGDLREETQYF
.	TRBJ2-5	TRBV28	.	TGTGCCAGCAGCCACAACGGACTACTAGCCGGGACCCAGTACTTC	CASSHNGLLAGTQYF
.	TRBJ2-1	TRBV2	.	TGTGCCAGCAGTGGCCTAGGAGGGCCTGAAAGTATCACCACAGATGAGCAGTTCTTC	CASSGLGGPESITTDEQFF
.	TRBJ2-3	TRBV7-6	.	TGTGCCAGCAGCTTAGAGGGGGGGCGCGGAGATACGCAGTATTTT	CASSLEGGRGDTQYF
.	TRBJ1-1	TRBV7-9	.	TGTGCCAGCAGCTTAGGTATAGAAAACACTGAAGCTTTCTTT	CASSLGIENTEAFF
TRBD1	TRBJ1-4	TRBV7-6	.	TGTGCCAGCAGCTTAGGACAGGGAAGGAGGGCAACTAATGAAAAACTGTTTTTT	CASSLGQGRRATNEKLFF
.	TRBJ1-2	TRBV7-2	.	TGTGCCAGCAGCACCAGGCAGGGGCTACACTATGGCTACACCTTC	CASSTRQGLHYGYTF
.	TRBJ2-7	TRBV19	.	TGTGCCAGTAGTATAGTCGGCGGAGCCTACGAGCAGTACTTC	CASSIVGGAYEQYF
TRBD1	TRBJ2-5	TRBV9	.	TGTGCCAGCAGCGTAGGAGGGGCAGGGGGTCAAGAGACCCAGTACTTC	CASSVGGAGGQETQYF
TRBD2	TRBJ2-2	TRBV7-6	.	TGTGCCAGCAGCCCGGGTGCGGGGGGATGGACCGGGGAGCTGTTTTTT	CASSPGAGGWTGELFF
TRBD1	TRBJ1-6	TRBV5-5	.	TGTGCCAGCAGCCGCGCGGGACAGGGGTATTCACCCCTCCACTTT	CASSRAGQGYSPLHF
.	TRBJ2-5	TRBV20-1	.	TGCAGTGCTAGAGTACAAGAGACCCAGTACTTC	CSARVQETQYF
.	TRBJ1-4	TRBV6-6	.	TGTGCCAGCAGTAACGGACAGAACAATGAAAAACTGTTTTTT	CASSNGQNNEKLFF
.	TRBJ1-5	TRBV7-2	.	TGTGCCAGCAGCTTAATGAACAGCCCTCACGGCCAGCCCCAGCATTTT	CASSLMNSPHGQPQHF
TRBD2	TRBJ2-3	TRBV19	once	TGTGCCAGTAGTCCTCAAGTCTACGGGGGGGCTGTAGATACGCAGTATTTT	CASSPQVYGGAVDTQYF
.	TRBJ2-5	TRBV7-9	.	TGTGCCAGCAGCTCCGACGGGGGTCCCGGGGAGACCCAGTACTTC	CASSSDGGPGETQYF
TRBD1	TRBJ2-5	TRBV28	few	TGTGCCAGCCTGGGGCTTTCTGCAGGACAGGGCACTAGGGGCGTCCAAGAGACCCAGTACTTC	CASLGLSAGQGTRGVQETQYF
TRBD2	TRBJ2-1	TRBV4-3	.	TGCGCCAGCAGCCAAGATCGCGGGGGGGAGCAGTTCTTC	CASSQDRGGEQFF
.	TRBJ2-2	TRBV6-6	.	TGTGCCAGCAGTTACTCTGCAGGGGACACCGGGGAGCTGTTTTTT	CASSYSAGDTGELFF
TRBD1	TRBJ2-2	TRBV6-5	.	TGTGCCAGCAGACCGGGACAGGGGAAATCCGGGGAGCTGTTTTTT	CASRPGQGKSGELFF
.	TRBJ2-1	TRBV18	once	TGTGCCAGCTCACCACAGCGGCTAGCGCTATACAATGAGCAGTTCTTC	CASSPQRLALYNEQFF
.	TRBJ1-4	TRBV4-2	once	TGTGCCAGCAGCCAAGAAACAGGTTCCGCTAATGAAAAACTGTTTTTT	CASSQETGSANEKLFF
.	TRBJ2-7	TRBV7-8	.	TGTGCCAGCAGCTTAAATGTTTTCGGGGGTCTATCCTACGAGCAGTACTTC	CASSLNVFGGLSYEQYF
.	TRBJ1-1	TRBV30	.	TGTGCCTGGAACGCTCAGGGGCGCACTGAAGCTTTCTTT	CAWNAQGRTEAFF
.	TRBJ2-7	TRBV6-5	.	TGTGCCAGCAGTTACTCAGCCGGGATCCCACCCTACGAGCAGTACTTC	CASSYSAGIPPYEQYF
.	TRBJ2-7	TRBV28	.	TGTGCCAGCAGTTTCGGAGGGGCGCAGGATCACGAGCAGTACTTC	CASSFGGAQDHEQYF
.	TRBJ2-2	TRBV5-6	.	TGTGCCAGCAGCTTGACGGGGTCCGGGGAGCTGTTTTTT	CASSLTGSGELFF
TRBD2	TRBJ2-7	TRBV4-3	.	TGCGCCAGCAGCCAGGCCTCTAGCGGGGGGTTCTACGAGCAGTACTTC	CASSQASSGGFYEQYF
TRBD2	TRBJ2-1	TRBV27	.	TGTGCCAGCAGGGCCCCGGGACTAGCGGACTACAATGAGCAGTTCTTC	CASRAPGLADYNEQFF
TRBD1	TRBJ1-3	TRBV5-1	.	TGCGCCAGCAGCTTGGGGACAGGGGGAAACACCATATATTTT	CASSLGTGGNTIYF
.	TRBJ1-1	TRBV6-1	.	TGTGCCACCCCGAAGAACATGAACACTGAAGCTTTCTTT	CATPKNMNTEAFF
TRBD2	TRBJ2-5	TRBV5-4	.	TGTGCCAGCAGCAGGACTAGCGGGCCCCAAGAGACCCAGTACTTC	CASSRTSGPQETQYF
TRBD1	TRBJ1-1	TRBV7-8	.	TGTGCCAGCAGCTCCAGAACCGGGACAGGGTTCGACACTGAAGCTTTCTTT	CASSSRTGTGFDTEAFF
.	TRBJ2-5	TRBV30	.	TGTGCCTGGAGACATATCCCAGGGGCTCCGTACCAAGAGACCCAGTACTTC	CAWRHIPGAPYQETQYF
.	TRBJ1-2	TRBV28	.	TGTGCCAGCAGTTTGGGGGGGCGAGTGGGAGTGTATGGCTACACCTTC	CASSLGGRVGVYGYTF
TRBD1	TRBJ1-3	TRBV6-5	.	TGTGCCAGTAGGACAGGGGGTGGAAACACCATATATTTT	CASRTGGGNTIYF
.	TRBJ2-3	TRBV6-1	.	TGTGCCAGCAGGCAGGGAAGCACAGATACGCAGTATTTT	CASRQGSTDTQYF
.	TRBJ1-2	TRBV28	.	TGTGCCAGCAGTTTAGGTCAGGGGACCTATGGCTACACCTTC	CASSLGQGTYGYTF
.	TRBJ1-1	TRBV5-6	.	TGTGCCAGCAGCTTATCGCCAGGAACAAATATGAACACTGAAGCTTTCTTT	CASSLSPGTNMNTEAFF
TRBD1	TRBJ2-1	TRBV7-9	.	TGTGCCAGCGGACAGGGGGTTAGTAATGAGCAGTTCTTC	CASGQGVSNEQFF
TRBD1	TRBJ1-1	TRBV7-9	.	TGTGCCAGCAGCCGTGGGACAGGGAACACTGAAGCTTTCTTT	CASSRGTGNTEAFF
.	TRBJ1-6	TRBV4-1	.	TGCGCCAGCAGCCCCTCGGCAGGAGGGCGGGATTCACCCCTCCACTTT	CASSPSAGGRDSPLHF
.	TRBJ1-1	TRBV4-1	.	TGCGCCAGCAGCCAAGAAGCCACGACAGAGGTGGTATTTGTGAACACTGAAGCTTTCTTT	CASSQEATTEVVFVNTEAFF
.	TRBJ1-2	TRBV28	.	TGTGCCAGCAGTTTGGGGAGGGGTGGCTACACCTTC	CASSLGRGGYTF